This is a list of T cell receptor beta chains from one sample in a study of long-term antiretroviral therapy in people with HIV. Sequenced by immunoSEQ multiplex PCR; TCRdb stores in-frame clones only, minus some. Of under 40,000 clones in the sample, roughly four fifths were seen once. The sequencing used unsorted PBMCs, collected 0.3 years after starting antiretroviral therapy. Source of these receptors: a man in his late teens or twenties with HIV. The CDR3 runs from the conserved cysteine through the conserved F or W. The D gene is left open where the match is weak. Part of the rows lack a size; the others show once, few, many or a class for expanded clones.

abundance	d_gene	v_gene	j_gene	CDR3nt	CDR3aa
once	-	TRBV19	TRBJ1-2	TGTGCCAGTACCCATAATGGGCCCGACCGATATTATGGCTACACCTTC	CASTHNGPDRYYGYTF
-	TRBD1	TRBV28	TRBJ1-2	TGTGCCAGCAGTTTAGTCTCGGGGGACAGAAGAGAGGGCTACACCTTC	CASSLVSGDRREGYTF
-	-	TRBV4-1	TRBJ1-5	TGCGCCAGCAGCCAAGAGTCCAGAATGACTAGCAATCAGCCCCAGCATTTT	CASSQESRMTSNQPQHF
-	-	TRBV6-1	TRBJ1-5	TGTGCCAGCAGTTGGAACAGGGCCAATCAGCCCCAGCATTTT	CASSWNRANQPQHF
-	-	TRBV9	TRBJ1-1	TGTGCCAGCAGCACAGGGTCGAGAAACACTGAAGCTTTCTTT	CASSTGSRNTEAFF
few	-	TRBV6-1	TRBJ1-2	TGTGCCAGCAGTGAAGAGGAGCTCTATGGCTACACCTTC	CASSEEELYGYTF
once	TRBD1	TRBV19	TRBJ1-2	TGTGCCAGTAGTACCCCCGACAGGGGCGGCTACACCTTC	CASSTPDRGGYTF
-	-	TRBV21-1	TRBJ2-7	TGTGCCCGCAAGACAGCCACGTCGGGTGAGCAGTACTTC	CARKTATSGEQYF
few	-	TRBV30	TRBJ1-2	TGTGCCTGGAGTACAGGGTTACGCGGCTACACCTTC	CAWSTGLRGYTF
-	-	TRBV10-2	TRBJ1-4	TGCGCCAGCAGGTCCAGGGCCTCAACTAATGAAAAACTGTTTTTT	CASRSRASTNEKLFF
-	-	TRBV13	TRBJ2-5	TGTGCCAGCAGCTTAGGCCTGGGGGCCCAAGAGACCCAGTACTTC	CASSLGLGAQETQYF
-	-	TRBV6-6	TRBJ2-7	TGTGCCAGCAGCCCAAAGTCGGACTACGAGCAGTACTTC	CASSPKSDYEQYF
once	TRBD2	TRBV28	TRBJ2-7	TGTGCCAGCAGTTCTCCGGGGGGGATCGGACTAGCGGGGGGCGAGCAGTACTTC	CASSSPGGIGLAGGEQYF
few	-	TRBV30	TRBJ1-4	TGTGCCTGGAGTGTAGCGTCAACTAATGAAAAACTGTTTTTT	CAWSVASTNEKLFF
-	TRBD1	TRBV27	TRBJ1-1	TGTGCCAGCAGTTCAGGGGGGGGCACTGAAGCTTTCTTT	CASSSGGGTEAFF
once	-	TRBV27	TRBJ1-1	TGTGCCAGCAGCCCCAGGGTTCGGGGTGATCACACTGAAGCTTTCTTT	CASSPRVRGDHTEAFF
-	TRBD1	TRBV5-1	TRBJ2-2	TGCGCCAGCAGCTCCGGACAGGGGAGTATTCGGGAGCTGTTTTTT	CASSSGQGSIRELFF